The sequence of this T cell receptor (beta chain) was determined in a study of CD8 T cells in Susac syndrome. The authors reverse transcribed about 0.5 to 1 ug RNA with random hexamers. TCRdb analysed the immunoSEQ multiplex PCR reads with MiXCR anew, one entry per CDR3 protein. Among approximately 200,000 distinct CDR3 sequences listed, about 95% were seen once. CDR3 size: 15 residues. Deletions cut 1 base from V and 1 base from J, with 10 bases between. Germline V gene data show CDR1 as SGHRS and CDR2 as YFSETQ. The V call is TRBV5-1, the J call TRBJ2-3, with D possibly matching TRBD2 (5 bases). The clonotype comes from a human donor with multiple sclerosis. Sequenced input: CD4+ T cells from PBMCs. The CDR3 region is CASSLYGVGTDTQYF. The CDR3 DNA reads as TGCGCCAGCAGCTTGTACGGGGTGGGCACAGATACGCAGTATTTT. The whole variable domain, filled in from reference TRBV5-1 and TRBJ2-3, reads KAGVTQTPRYLIKTRGQQVTLSCSPISGHRSVSWYQQTPGQGLQFLFEYFSETQRNKGNFPGRFSGRQFSNSRSEMNVSTLELGDSALYLCASSLYGVGTDTQYFGPGTRLTVL.